This TCR beta chain is from a study of T cells in Graves' hyperthyroidism and ophthalmopathy (dated by TCRdb to between 2018 and 2021). A note on the overall study: Peripheral blood was collected at initial diagnosis, before any treatment. The roughly 90 discovery patients were divided at random into training and test sets in a 7:3 ratio. After blood sampling, hyperthyroidism patients were treated with methimazole at a starting dose of 30 mg daily, and ophthalmopathy patients were treated with high-dose intravenous methylprednisolone. Prospective prediction of ophthalmopathy was tested in an independent validation cohort of approximately 19 hyperthyroidism patients and 15 to 17 patients who later progressed to ophthalmopathy. In roughly six Graves' hyperthyroidism patients, the study also compared T-cell repertoires from thyroid tissue with T-cell repertoires from blood. To identify TCR V-J signatures that set the groups apart, the researchers used a discovery cohort of about a hundred patients, made up of under 45 with Graves' ophthalmopathy and 57 with stable Graves' hyperthyroidism. According to the paper, TCR Vbeta CDR3 sequencing was carried out on around 140 peripheral blood samples, which came from approximately 43 ophthalmopathy, 75 to 80 hyperthyroidism and approximately 17 progressor patients. The paper's findings and limits, for the study overall: Most expanded thyroid clonotypes (frequency above 0.001) were also detected in blood, suggesting blood repertoires may reflect thyroid immune responses. A 13 V-J signature model separated ophthalmopathy from stable hyperthyroidism, with 87.88% sensitivity and about 81% specificity in cross-validation and 80%/75% in testing. In validation, the model predicted progression to ophthalmopathy with approximately 69% sensitivity and over 72% specificity, a median of around six months before onset. Sample size was not statistically predetermined, and investigators were not blinded to group allocation.

TCR beta CDR3 regions were amplified from RNA transcripts. The TCR CDR3 was subjected to a first round of RT-PCR using the HTBI primer set and the Qiagen OneStep RT-PCR kit. The libraries were constructed in a second round of multiplex PCR and then size-selected and purified. The libraries were sequenced on an Illumina HiSeq2000 using paired-end 100 bp reads. The original pipeline was this. SOAPnuke was used to process the raw data, with reads discarded if the reads contained adapters or uncalled bases, had a mean Phred below 15, or lacked an exact constant-primer or identifier match. COPE v1.2.5 was used to merge high-quality paired reads, and clonotypes were defined as unique nucleotide sequences. Clonotypes were aligned to IMGT TRBV, TRBD and TRBJ reference segments using MiTCR v1.1. Only V-J combinations with frequency above 0.0001, covering about 99% of repertoires, were analysed. The TCS score was defined as F50 (clonal expansion) divided by E x V (chaos), with BLOSUM62-based TCRdist calculated between CDR3 peptides within each V-J. Welch's t-statistics and random forest reduced 500 to 650 V-J features to roughly 13, which were used in a naive Bayes classifier (R e1071). The raw public reads went through TCRdb reprocessing: fastp at Q25, MiXCR clone calling, in-frame beta chains kept. Rows matching on CDR3 protein sequence are summarized as one entry with the most common DNA and genes. The V and J calls come from TCRdb's annotation, not from the publication. This sample is represented by 400,000 or so distinct CDR3 sequences; about 14% of them were singletons. The ten largest clones capture 20% of the sample.

In the ophthalmopathy patients, disease was moderately to severely active, with a Clinical Activity Score of 3 or more, a NOSPECS grade of 4 or more, and a duration of less than 3 months. Any patient with an uncontrolled infection, another autoimmune disease, pregnancy or lactation was excluded. Diagnoses relied on clinical symptoms, serum thyroxine and TRAb, thyroid ultrasound and orbital computed tomography. PBMCs were separated from 10 ml of fresh peripheral blood using Ficoll-Paque density gradient centrifugation. Total RNA was extracted with Trizol reagent, and quality was checked on an Agilent 2100 Bioanalyzer. This clonotype was found many times. It lacks a known antigen. Within one base of it there is no much larger clone, and no base qualities were kept. The receptor was derived from a woman in her 30s with Graves' ophthalmopathy. Sequencing input: blood.

The DNA is TGTGCCAGCAGCCTAGGGACCCCCTACGAGCAGTACTTC. This encodes CASSLGTPYEQYF. The chain uses TRBV7-9 and TRBJ2-7; the D gene could be TRBD1 or TRBD2, each one agreeing over 5 bases. There are 13 amino acids in the CDR3, from cysteine to phenylalanine inclusive. Only the CDR3 DNA stays, 39 bases, in frame from base 1. The germline ends are 10 bases apart after V is trimmed by 5 bases and J by 2 bases. In the germline V gene (reference sequence), CDR1 corresponds to SEHNR and CDR2 to FQNEAQ.